The next 14 T cell receptor beta chains were all read from a single sample in a study of Ad26.COV2.S vaccination and SARS-CoV-2 variants. TCRdb keeps only in-frame clones here, not all; method: immunoSEQ multiplex PCR. Of 300,000 to 400,000 clones in the sample, roughly 84% were seen once. Noted treatment: about 20 received Ad26.COV2.S at low or high dose, single or two shots; five or six received placebo; per-sample allocation not given. The samples were gathered on day 63 after the first injection of vaccine or placebo. Here the sequenced sample was peripheral blood, taken in a trial of Ad26.COV2.S vaccine versus placebo. These receptors came from a person aged 18-60 years who received the Ad26.COV2.S COVID-19 vaccine or a placebo.

This chain connects TRBV3-1 (or the pseudogene TRBV3-2) to TRBJ2-7; 11 nucleotides align to TRBD2. The CDR3 is made up of 16 amino acids. Trimming cost V 1 base and J 7 bases; bases outside gene matches: 9. CDR1 is LGHDT, CDR2 YNNKEL, per germline (reference sequence). The CDR3 region is CASSQGSSGGVGEQYF. In DNA, the CDR3 is TGTGCCAGCAGCCAAGGAAGTAGCGGGGGGGTCGGGGAGCAGTACTTC.

The chain joins TRBV9 to TRBJ2-7; TRBD2 matches at 9 bases. Germline V CDR1 and CDR2: SGDLS, YYNGEE. The V and J ends lost 0 bases and 5 bases, in that order; junction bases with no gene match: 3. This CDR3 contains 14 residues. In DNA, the CDR3 is TGTGCCAGCAGCGTAGTAGCGGGGGCCCACGAGCAGTACTTC. This sequence encodes CASSVVAGAHEQYF.

The sample holds a few counts of this clone. J is TRBJ2-1 and V is TRBV6-4; D possibly corresponds to TRBD1 (6 bases). V was cut by 5 bases and J by 4 bases, with 12 bases left in between. The CDR3 runs to 14 residues. Germline values: CDR1 MRHNA, CDR2 SNTAGT. The CDR3 loop is CASSRTEEYNEQFF. In nucleotides, the CDR3 is TGTGCCAGCAGTAGGACAGAAGAATACAATGAGCAGTTCTTC.

The V and J genes are TRBV19 and TRBJ1-5, with 8 bases fitting TRBD1. V lost 3 bases to trimming and J lost 2 bases; unmatched junction nucleotides: 9. CDR1 and CDR2 from the germline V gene are LNHDA and SQIVND (reference sequence). This CDR3 has 17 residues. This chain's CDR3 is CASSIKGQGVGNQPQHF. The CDR3 DNA reads as TGTGCCAGTAGTATCAAAGGACAGGGTGTTGGCAATCAGCCCCAGCATTTT.

The CDR3 DNA reads as TGTGCCCGTCGTCGGACAGGCGATTACGAGCAGTACTTC. Its translation is CARRRTGDYEQYF. The chain uses TRBV6-4 and TRBJ2-7, with 7 bases lining up with TRBD1. The CDR3 runs to 13 residues. J lost 4 bases, V lost 11 bases, and 11 bases had no gene match. CDR1 MRHNA and CDR2 SNTAGT come from the germline V gene.

The V gene is TRBV5-1, the J gene TRBJ1-2, with D uncertain. The germline V gene encodes CDR1 SGHRS and CDR2 YFSETQ. V shed 4 bases and J shed 1 base, with 8 bases lying between them. CDR3 length equals 13 residues. The CDR3 region is CASSVGSNYGYTF. The CDR3 bases are TGCGCCAGCAGCGTGGGCAGTAACTATGGCTACACCTTC. The full variable domain, with the rest looked up from reference TRBV5-1 and TRBJ1-2, is KAGVTQTPRYLIKTRGQQVTLSCSPISGHRSVSWYQQTPGQGLQFLFEYFSETQRNKGNFPGRFSGRQFSNSRSEMNVSTLELGDSALYLCASSVGSNYGYTFGSGTRLTVV.

The J gene is TRBJ2-7, the V gene TRBV6-5; TRBD2 aligns across 11 bases. Germline V gene data show CDR1 as MNHEY and CDR2 as SVGAGI. This CDR3 is 15 amino acids long. V dropped 5 bases and J dropped 3; count of bases not matched to a gene: 6. CDR3 protein: CASSRATSGVYEQYF. DNA of the CDR3: TGTGCCAGCAGTAGGGCGACTAGCGGGGTCTACGAGCAGTACTTC.

The chain couples TRBV5-6 to TRBJ2-7; the match to TRBD1 covers 7 bases. V shed 4 bases and J 7 bases; nucleotides not matched to a gene: 11. CDR1 is SGHDT, CDR2 YYEEEE, per germline. The CDR3 length is 14 residues. This CDR3 is CASSLGQPGVEQYF. The CDR3 region has the DNA TGTGCCAGCAGCCTGGGACAGCCTGGCGTAGAGCAGTACTTC. The complete variable domain, with remaining parts taken from reference TRBV5-6 and TRBJ2-7, reads DAGVTQSPTHLIKTRGQQVTLRCSPKSGHDTVSWYQQALGQGPQFIFQYYEEEERQRGNFPDRFSGHQFPNYSSELNVNALLLGDSALYLCASSLGQPGVEQYFGPGTRLTVT.

V is TRBV6-5 and J is TRBJ1-1, with 8 bases aligning to TRBD1. Germline V gives CDR1 MNHEY, CDR2 SVGAGI. This CDR3 region has 15 residues. V lost 9 bases to trimming and J lost 0 bases; unmatched junction nucleotides: 9. Here the CDR3 reads CASTGTGLMNTEAFF. CDR3 DNA: TGTGCCAGTACCGGGACAGGTCTCATGAACACTGAAGCTTTCTTT.

This rearrangement joins TRBV19 to TRBJ2-7; TRBD1 agrees at 7 bases. Germline CDR1 is LNHDA and CDR2 is SQIVND (reference sequence). CDR3 length: 12 residues. V dropped 5 bases and J dropped 3; count of bases not matched to a gene: 1. The CDR3 DNA is TGTGCCAGTAGTCGACAGGGCTACGAGCAGTACTTC. Translation gives CASSRQGYEQYF. Full variable domain (missing parts from reference TRBV19 and TRBJ2-7): DGGITQSPKYLFRKEGQNVTLSCEQNLNHDAMYWYRQDPGQGLRLIYYSQIVNDFQKGDIAEGYSVSREKKESFPLTVTSAQKNPTAFYLCASSRQGYEQYFGPGTRLTVT.

The chain is built from TRBV7-2 and TRBJ2-3; no clear D gene. V was shortened by 1 base and J by 10 bases, with 12 bases between the two germline ends. Germline V gives CDR1 SGHTA, CDR2 FQGNSA. The CDR3 contains 13 residues. CDR3 bases: TGTGCCAGCAGCTTAGACAACAGAAGATCGCAGTATTTT. Its translation is CASSLDNRRSQYF.

The chain is built from TRBV3-1 (or the pseudogene TRBV3-2) and TRBJ2-7; D gene unclear. This CDR3 is 12 amino acids long. V lost 0 bases and J lost 9, with 9 bases in between. CDR1 is LGHDT and CDR2 is YNNKEL in the germline V gene (reference sequence). The CDR3 loop reads CASSQEVQRQYF. The DNA for the CDR3 is TGTGCCAGCAGCCAAGAGGTTCAGCGGCAGTACTTC.

The rearrangement joins TRBV27 to TRBJ1-5, with a tentative D call TRBD1 (5 bases). Germline loops: CDR1 MNHEY, CDR2 SMNVEV (reference sequence). Trimming took off 5 bases at V and 3 bases at J, with 11 bases between the two ends. The CDR3 has 14 amino acids. CDR3 coding DNA: TGTGCCAGCAGTGCGGGGGGTTCCAATCAGCCCCAGCATTTT. It translates to CASSAGGSNQPQHF.

This chain uses TRBV6-5 with TRBJ1-1; D not resolved. Looked up from germline, CDR1 is MNHEY and CDR2 is SVGAGI. The V and J ends lost 2 bases and 4 bases respectively, with 8 bases between them. The CDR3 covers 13 residues. The CDR3 bases are TGTGCCAGCAGTTACCTGGTTGGCACTGAAGCTTTCTTT. This encodes CASSYLVGTEAFF.